What follows describes a single TCR beta chain. The data originate from a study of blood T cell repertoires in COVID-19. How the authors handled the data: Reference gene primers were amplified, and this amplification served to estimate nucleated cell counts. The data were produced by immunoSEQ multiplex PCR, yet TCRdb's version contains in-frame clones alone and is incomplete. That table gives V, J and clone size, and the DNA gave D and trimming. The table has around 83,000 clones, roughly 89% seen once. CDR1 is SNHLY, CDR2 FYNNEI, per germline. V lost 9 bases and J lost 2, with 7 bases in between. The CDR3 sequence is 11 residues long.

The sequence was obtained from a man aged 50-60 years with active or convalescent COVID-19. The chain couples TRBV2 to TRBJ1-1; D unclear. The sample was peripheral blood. The CDR3 loop is CASEPNTEAFF. The CDR3 DNA reads TGTGCCAGTGAGCCCAACACTGAAGCTTTCTTT.